This TCR beta chain was observed in a study of cytomegalovirus exposure and HLA in healthy donors. The CDR3 totals 15 residues. The germline V gene encodes CDR1 MDHEN and CDR2 SYDVKM. The ends lost 2 bases at V and 5 bases at J; junction bases unmatched: 8. Points on this clone: Its antigen remains unidentified.

General study findings and limits: In an earlier analysis, most TCR beta V segments were productive about 87% or about 30% of the time. An analysis that came later showed most CMV-associated TCR beta chains appearing HLA-restricted.

PCR used 60 Vbeta primers and 13 Jbeta primers. Libraries were prepared by immunoSEQ multiplex PCR; TCRdb keeps only in-frame clonotypes and omits some of them. The sample has 150,000 or so clones, approximately 79% seen once; the top ten hold 4.3%. What was sequenced was PBMCs. The rearrangement joins TRBV28 to TRBJ2-5; 7 nucleotides line up with TRBD2. The sequence came from a man younger than 35 in good health and CMV-seropositive. CDR3 coding DNA: TGTGCCAGCAGTTTAGGGGCGGGAGTCTTGGAGACCCAGTACTTC. It yields the protein CASSLGAGVLETQYF.